This note documents a single T cell receptor beta chain sequence. This record belongs to a study of T cells after yellow fever vaccination. At the level of the study: When fractions had low cell numbers, they were prepared with SMART-Seq v4 Ultra Low Input.

MiXCR, run by TCRdb on the 5' RACE reads, gives a single entry per CDR3 protein. Here the sample spans approximately 260,000 distinct CDR3 sequences, approximately 5.2% being singletons. Trimming shortened V by 8 bases and J by 5 bases, and 9 bases separated the two germline ends. The CDR3 extends over 11 amino acids. The germline V gene has CDR1 MNHEY and CDR2 SVGEGT. The chain couples TRBV6-2 or TRBV6-3 to TRBJ1-2; unclear D gene. The specimen comprised CD4+ T cells sorted from PBMCs, sampled on the day of the yellow fever booster vaccination. The receptor was isolated from a man aged 18 to 30 who received the YFV17D yellow fever vaccine. The CDR3 region is CASSGLYGYTF. CDR3 DNA: TGTGCCAGCTCAGGCCTATATGGCTACACCTTC.